This T cell receptor beta chain was profiled in a study of vaccination and CD4 T cells after COVID-19 (dated 2022 in TCRdb). Concerning the study at large: Convalescent patients had a positive SARS-CoV-2 result on nasal swab PCR, and of these patients, fewer than ten had mild disease and one had severe disease. Six males and four females were included in the convalescent cohort, with two Hispanic individuals, seven Caucasians, two Asians and one multiracial person represented. Each participant got two doses of either the Pfizer-BioNTech BNT162b2 vaccine (n=8) or the Moderna mRNA-1273 vaccine (n=2). Post-COVID blood samples from convalescent patients were collected a median of around 100 days after diagnosis, with a range of roughly 35 to 180 days. The time from the second vaccine dose to post-vaccine blood sampling had a median of roughly 70 days and ranged from roughly 12 to 250 days. The cultures were stimulated with overlapping spike peptide pools from SARS-CoV-2 and from the common cold coronaviruses HCoV-NL63, HCoV-OC43 and HCoV-229E. Control cultures received a CEFX viral epitope pool as the positive control, an HIV-1 Nef peptide pool as the negative control, or no peptide. In 10 COVID-19 convalescent patients and several infection-naive healthy vaccine recipients, researchers compared the spike-specific CD4+ TCR repertoire from before mRNA vaccination with the repertoire from after. Broader findings and caveats from the paper: Among convalescent patients, a median about 87% of the SARS-CoV-2-reactive clones seen after vaccination appeared only after vaccination, which suggests priming specific to the vaccine. Of the vaccine-specific clones found in convalescent patients, nearly all (304 of 307) were mono-reactive for SARS-CoV-2 spike instead of being cross-reactive with common cold coronaviruses. The median count of SARS-CoV-2-reactive clonotypes went up from under 25 after infection to 38 after vaccination, although the change was not significant. Relatively few convalescent patients were included in the study, and early timepoints after natural infection were not analyzed.

Points on this clonotype: Its antigen remains unidentified. No base quality values were provided; no much bigger clone lies one nucleotide off.

Taken with the paper, the label for treatment or condition translates to: roughly 10-day PBMC culture with coronavirus spike peptide pools or control peptides (ViraFEST assay). To expand antigen-specific T cells with peptide pools and then pick out the expanded clonotypes through TCR sequencing, the study relied on the ViraFEST assay. The convalescent patients' positive SARS-CoV-2 PCR tests were from March to December 2020, which was before the Alpha, Beta and Delta variants emerged in the United States. Two million PBMCs per well were cultured in IMDM with roughly 4.8% human AB serum and 7.5 to 10 IU/ml IL-2, plus 10 ug/ml peptide pools. On days 3 and 7, half of the culture medium was replaced with fresh IL-2-containing medium. After 10 days of culture, CD4+ T cells were isolated by negative selection using the EasySep CD4+ T cell isolation kit. PBMCs were separated from whole blood using Ficoll-Paque Plus gradient centrifugation and then either used fresh or cryopreserved at -140C. Culture conditions were generally each tested in triplicate wells.

The CDR3 runs 18 residues from the cysteine to the phenylalanine. Of the read, only the CDR3 DNA is kept; its 54 bases are in frame from base 1. The library was made by PCR. DNA from cultured CD4+ T cells underwent TCR sequencing with the Oncomine TCR Beta short-read assay at the Johns Hopkins FTIC core. The QIAamp micro DNA kit was used to extract genomic DNA from the cultured CD4+ T cells. The Oncomine TCR Beta libraries from cultured CD4+ T cells were pooled using unique dual indexes and then sequenced on an Illumina iSeq 100. Per the original workflow: Non-productive sequences were filtered out, and CDR3s that did not start with C, did not end with F or W, or were shorter than 7 amino acids were discarded. The MANAFEST web application was used to identify antigen-specific clonotypes by comparing peptide-stimulated wells against reference wells and other culture wells. An FDR below 0.05, an odds ratio above 5, and a productive frequency above 0.1% in at least two of three replicate wells were required for clones to be considered positive. Clonotypes that were significantly expanded in both SARS-CoV-2 spike wells and at least one common cold coronavirus spike condition were defined as cross-reactive. Similarity between CDR3 sequences was evaluated in R version 3.6.1 using Levenshtein distances (stringdist) and unrooted phylogenetic trees (ape). TCRdb trimmed public reads at Q25 via fastp, called clones via MiXCR and kept in-frame beta chains. Merged by CDR3 protein, the rows form single entries marked with the most common genes and DNA. None of the V and J calls come from the authors' own analysis; TCRdb made them. Here the sample has roughly 15,000 distinct CDR3 sequences; about 40% occur a single time. The ten largest clones represent 3.5% to 4% of the sample.

The chain is encoded by TRBV21-1 joined to TRBJ2-3; the table's D call, TRBD1, was not checked against the DNA. TRBV21-1 is a documented pseudogene. The material sequenced was CD4+ T cells from blood, cultured in vitro. This TCR derives from a human donor who had recovered from COVID-19. CDR3 sequence: CASSKEMIAGHVTDTQYF. DNA sequence: TGTGCCAGCAGCAAAGAGATGATCGCGGGACACGTCACAGATACGCAGTATTTT.